The T cell receptor (beta chain) under discussion was sequenced for a study of shared clonotypes between healthy human individuals. Tens of thousands of T cell genomes, or approximately 190 ng DNA, went into the sorted-subset replicate PCRs. In the authors' workflow: ImmunoSEQ output held junction-only sequences without quality scores, so filtering differed. Clones were sequenced by immunoSEQ multiplex PCR, and TCRdb holds only the in-frame ones, with some missing. V, J and clone size were drawn from that table, and D and trimming were deduced from the DNA. This repertoire shows some 740,000 clones, 90% to 95% found once; its top ten account for around 24%. The germline V and J ends were trimmed by 2 bases and 1 base, with 10 bases remaining between them. CDR3 length: 14 residues. Per the germline V gene, CDR1 is SGDLS and CDR2 is YYNGEE. Selected positively for CCR7 and CD45RO-negative, naive CD8 cells excluded terminally differentiated effector memory CD45RA+ cells.

The rearrangement uses TRBV9 and TRBJ2-7; D ambiguous. Sequenced: naive CD8+ T cells sorted from blood. This TCR was recovered from a man aged 25 to 40 in good health. The DNA for the CDR3 is TGTGCCAGCAGCGTGTTCTGGGGTTCCTACGAGCAGTACTTC. It translates to CASSVFWGSYEQYF.